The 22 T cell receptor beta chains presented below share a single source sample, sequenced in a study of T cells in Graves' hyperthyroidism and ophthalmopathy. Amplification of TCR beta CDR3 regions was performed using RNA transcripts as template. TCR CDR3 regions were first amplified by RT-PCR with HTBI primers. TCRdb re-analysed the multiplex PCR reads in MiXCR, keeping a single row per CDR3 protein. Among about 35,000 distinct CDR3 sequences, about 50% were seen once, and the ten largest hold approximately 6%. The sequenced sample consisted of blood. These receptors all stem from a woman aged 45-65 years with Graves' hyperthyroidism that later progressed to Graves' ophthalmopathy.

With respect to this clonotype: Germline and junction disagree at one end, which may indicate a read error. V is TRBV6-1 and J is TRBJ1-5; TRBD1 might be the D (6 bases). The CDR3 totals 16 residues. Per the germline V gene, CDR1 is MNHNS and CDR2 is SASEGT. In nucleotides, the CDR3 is TGTGCCGGCAGTGAACGGGGGGCGAATAGCAATCAGCCCCAGCATTTT. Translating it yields CAGSERGANSNQPQHF.

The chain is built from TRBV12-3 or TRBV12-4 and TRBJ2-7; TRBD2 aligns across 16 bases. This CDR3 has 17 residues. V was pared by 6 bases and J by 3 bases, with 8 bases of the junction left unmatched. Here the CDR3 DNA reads TGTGCCAGCAGACAGAAGGGACTAGCGGGAGGGCGCTACGAGCAGTACTTC. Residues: CASRQKGLAGGRYEQYF.

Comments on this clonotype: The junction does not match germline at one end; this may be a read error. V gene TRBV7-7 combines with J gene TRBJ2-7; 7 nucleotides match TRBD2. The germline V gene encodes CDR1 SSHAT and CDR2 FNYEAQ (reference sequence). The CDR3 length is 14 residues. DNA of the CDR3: TGTGCTAGCAGCTCTCGCGGACTAGCCTACGAGCAGTACTTC. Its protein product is CASSSRGLAYEQYF.

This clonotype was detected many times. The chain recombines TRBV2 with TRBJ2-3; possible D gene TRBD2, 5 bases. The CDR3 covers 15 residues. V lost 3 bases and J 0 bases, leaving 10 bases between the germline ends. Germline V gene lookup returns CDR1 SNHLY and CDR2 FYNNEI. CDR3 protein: CASSDPSGSTDTQYF. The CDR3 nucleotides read TGTGCCAGCAGTGACCCCAGCGGTAGCACAGATACGCAGTATTTT.

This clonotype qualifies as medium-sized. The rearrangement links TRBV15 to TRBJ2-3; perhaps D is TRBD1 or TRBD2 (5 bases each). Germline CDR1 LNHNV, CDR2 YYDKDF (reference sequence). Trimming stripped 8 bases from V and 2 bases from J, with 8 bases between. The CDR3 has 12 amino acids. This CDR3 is CATGTHTDTQYF. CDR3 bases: TGTGCCACCGGGACGCACACAGATACGCAGTATTTT.

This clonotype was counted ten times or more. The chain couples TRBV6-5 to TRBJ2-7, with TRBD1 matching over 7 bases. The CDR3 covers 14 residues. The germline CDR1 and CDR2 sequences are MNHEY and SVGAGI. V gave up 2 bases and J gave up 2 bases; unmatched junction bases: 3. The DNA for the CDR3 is TGTGCCAGCAGTTACGGGCAGGGGGCCTACGAGCAGTACTTC. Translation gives CASSYGQGAYEQYF.

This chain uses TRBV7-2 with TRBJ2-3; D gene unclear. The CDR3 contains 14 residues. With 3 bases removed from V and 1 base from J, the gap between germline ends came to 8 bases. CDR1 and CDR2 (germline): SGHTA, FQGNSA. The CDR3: CASSFVQGTDTQYF. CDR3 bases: TGTGCCAGCAGCTTTGTTCAGGGCACAGATACGCAGTATTTT.

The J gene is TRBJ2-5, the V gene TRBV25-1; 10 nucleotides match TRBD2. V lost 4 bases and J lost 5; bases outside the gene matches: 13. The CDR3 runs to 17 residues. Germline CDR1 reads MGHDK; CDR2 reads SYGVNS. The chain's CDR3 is CASSGGRTSGEGETQYF. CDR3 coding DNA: TGTGCCAGCAGTGGGGGGCGGACTAGCGGAGAAGGGGAGACCCAGTACTTC. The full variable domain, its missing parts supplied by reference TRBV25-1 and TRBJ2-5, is EADIYQTPRYLVIGTGKKITLECSQTMGHDKMYWYQQDPGMELHLIHYSYGVNSTEKGDLSSESTVSRIRTEHFPLTLESARPSHTSQYLCASSGGRTSGEGETQYFGPGTRLLVL.

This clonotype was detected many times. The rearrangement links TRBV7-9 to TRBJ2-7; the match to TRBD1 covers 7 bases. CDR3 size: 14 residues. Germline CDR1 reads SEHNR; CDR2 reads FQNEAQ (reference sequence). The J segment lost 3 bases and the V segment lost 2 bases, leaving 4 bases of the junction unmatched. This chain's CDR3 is CASSLPGTVYEQYF. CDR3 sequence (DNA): TGTGCCAGCAGCTTACCGGGGACAGTCTACGAGCAGTACTTC.

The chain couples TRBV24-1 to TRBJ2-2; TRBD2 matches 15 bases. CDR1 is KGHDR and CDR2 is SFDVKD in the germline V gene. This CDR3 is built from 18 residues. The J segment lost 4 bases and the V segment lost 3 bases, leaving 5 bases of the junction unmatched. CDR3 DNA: TGTGCCACCAGTGATCGCGGGACTAGCGGGAGGACCACCGGGGAGCTGTTTTTT. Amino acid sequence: CATSDRGTSGRTTGELFF.

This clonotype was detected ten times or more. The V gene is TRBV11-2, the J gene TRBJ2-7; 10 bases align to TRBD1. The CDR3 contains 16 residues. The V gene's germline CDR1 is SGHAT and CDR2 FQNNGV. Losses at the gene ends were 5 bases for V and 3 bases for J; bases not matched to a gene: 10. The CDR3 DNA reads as TGTGCCAGCAGCATGGACAGGGGGTACATGGGCTACGAGCAGTACTTC. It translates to CASSMDRGYMGYEQYF.

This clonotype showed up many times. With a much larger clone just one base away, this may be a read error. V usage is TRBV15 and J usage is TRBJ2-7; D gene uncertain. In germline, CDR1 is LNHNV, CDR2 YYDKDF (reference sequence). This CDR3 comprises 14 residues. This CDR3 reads CAISRGTISYEQYF. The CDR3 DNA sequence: TGTGCCATCAGCAGAGGCACCATCTCCTACGAGCAGTACTTC. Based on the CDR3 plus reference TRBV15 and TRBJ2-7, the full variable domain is DAMVIQNPRYQVTQFGKPVTLSCSQTLNHNVMYWYQQKSSQAPKLLFHYYDKDFNNEADTPDNFQSRRPNTSFCFLDIRSPGLGDTAMYLCAISRGTISYEQYFGPGTRLTVT.

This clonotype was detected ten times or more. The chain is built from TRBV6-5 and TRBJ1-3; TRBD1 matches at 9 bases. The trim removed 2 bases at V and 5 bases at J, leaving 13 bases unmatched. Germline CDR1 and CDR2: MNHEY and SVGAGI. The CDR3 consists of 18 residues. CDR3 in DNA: TGTGCCAGCAGTTACGGGCCCCAAGGACAGGGGCACAGAAACACCATATATTTT. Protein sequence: CASSYGPQGQGHRNTIYF.

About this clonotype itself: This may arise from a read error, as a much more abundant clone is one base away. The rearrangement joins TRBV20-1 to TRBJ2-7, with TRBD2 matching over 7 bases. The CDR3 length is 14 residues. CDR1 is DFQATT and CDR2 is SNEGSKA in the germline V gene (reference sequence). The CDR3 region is CSARGPAGLYEQHF. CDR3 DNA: TGCAGTGCTAGGGGACCAGCGGGGTTATACGAGCAGCACTTC.

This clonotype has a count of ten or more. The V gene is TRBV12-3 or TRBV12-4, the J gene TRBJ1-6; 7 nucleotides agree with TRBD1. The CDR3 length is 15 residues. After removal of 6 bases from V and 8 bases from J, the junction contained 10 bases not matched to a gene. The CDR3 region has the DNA TGTGCCAGCAGACGAGGACAGGAGGTTTATTCACCCCTCCACTTT. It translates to CASRRGQEVYSPLHF.

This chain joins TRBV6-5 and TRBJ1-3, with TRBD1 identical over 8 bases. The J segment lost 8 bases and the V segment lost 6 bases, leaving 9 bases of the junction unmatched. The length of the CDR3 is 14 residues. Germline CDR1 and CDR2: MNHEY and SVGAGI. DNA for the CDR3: TGTGCCAGCAGCCGGGACAGGTTTAGAGACACCATATATTTT. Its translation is CASSRDRFRDTIYF.

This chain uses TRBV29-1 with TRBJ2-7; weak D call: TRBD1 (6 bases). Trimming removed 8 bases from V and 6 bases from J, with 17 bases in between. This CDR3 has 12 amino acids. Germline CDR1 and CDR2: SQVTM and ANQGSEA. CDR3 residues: CSLWGPPTEQYF. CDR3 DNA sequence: TGCAGCTTATGGGGGCCTCCCACCGAGCAGTACTTC.

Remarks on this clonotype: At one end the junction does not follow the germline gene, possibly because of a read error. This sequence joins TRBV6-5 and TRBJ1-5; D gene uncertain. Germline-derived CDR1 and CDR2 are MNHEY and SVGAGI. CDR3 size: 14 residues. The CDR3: CASSRIGSNPPQHF. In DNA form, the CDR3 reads TGTGCAAGCAGTCGGATAGGGAGTAATCCGCCCCAGCATTTT.

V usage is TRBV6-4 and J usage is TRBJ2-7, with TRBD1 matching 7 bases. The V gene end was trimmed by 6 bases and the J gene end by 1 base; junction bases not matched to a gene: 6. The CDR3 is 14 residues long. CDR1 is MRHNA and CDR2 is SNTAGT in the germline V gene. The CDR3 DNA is TGTGCCAGCAGCCGGGACAGTATATCCTACGAGCAGTACTTC. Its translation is CASSRDSISYEQYF.

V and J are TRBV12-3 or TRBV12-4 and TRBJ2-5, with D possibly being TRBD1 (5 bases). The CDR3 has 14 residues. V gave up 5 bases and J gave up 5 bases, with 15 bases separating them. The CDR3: CASSLNSRQETQYF. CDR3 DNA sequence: TGTGCCAGCAGTCTCAACTCAAGACAGGAGACCCAGTACTTC.

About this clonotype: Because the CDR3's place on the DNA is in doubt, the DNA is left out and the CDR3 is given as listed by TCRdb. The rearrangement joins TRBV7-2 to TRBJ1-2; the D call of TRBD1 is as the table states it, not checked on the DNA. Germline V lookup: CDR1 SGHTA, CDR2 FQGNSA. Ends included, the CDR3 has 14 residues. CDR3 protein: CASVRSGRAPGYTF.

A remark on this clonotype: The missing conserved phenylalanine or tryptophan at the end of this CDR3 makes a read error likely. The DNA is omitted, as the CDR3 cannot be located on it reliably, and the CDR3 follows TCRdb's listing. The CDR3 reads CASRKTTS. The chain employs TRBV2 and TRBJ2-6. Germline V CDR1 and CDR2: SNHLY, FYNNEI. The CDR3 is 8 residues long, counting both termini.